Included here is one TCR beta chain sequence, with context. This sample is part of a study of blood T cell repertoires in COVID-19. CDR3 size: 12 residues. V gave up 0 bases and J gave up 5 bases, with 4 bases separating them. CDR1 is LNHNV, CDR2 YYDKDF, per germline (reference sequence). Libraries were prepared by immunoSEQ multiplex PCR; TCRdb keeps only in-frame clonotypes and omits some of them. The sample consists of 200,000 to 250,000 clones, roughly four fifths of them appearing once. This sequence originates from a woman aged 70-85 years with acute or convalescent COVID-19. The sequencing sample was made of peripheral blood. This chain joins TRBV15 and TRBJ1-2; no definite D call. CDR3 bases: TGTGCCACCAGCAGAGACGGTTATGGCTACACCTTC. This translates into CATSRDGYGYTF.